This TCR beta chain emerged from a study of blood T cell repertoires in COVID-19. This CDR3 has 17 amino acids. V lost 0 bases to trimming and J lost 7 bases; unmatched junction nucleotides: 13. The V gene's germline CDR1 is SGHAT and CDR2 FQNNGV. Methods used by the authors: Cell counts per sample came from amplifying reference gene primers. Generated by immunoSEQ multiplex PCR, the TCRdb table keeps only in-frame clones and is missing some. Clone size and V and J calls were adopted from that table, with D and trimming inferred from the DNA. Of 280,000 or so clones in the sample, approximately 89% are singletons; the top ten hold roughly 2.8%.

The sample comprised PBMCs or T cells enriched from blood (not recorded which). The sequence came from a woman aged 50 to 65 who had been exposed to COVID-19. The J gene is TRBJ1-2, the V gene TRBV11-2; TRBD1 agrees at 8 bases. The CDR3 is CASSLDLGFQGAAGYTF. The DNA for the CDR3 is TGTGCCAGCAGCTTAGATCTGGGTTTTCAGGGGGCGGCTGGCTACACCTTC.